This TCR beta chain was observed in a study of blood T cells in healthy people across ages. Worth noting for this clonotype: What it binds is not known.

A second PCR, run for roughly 7 to 11 cycles, used a sample-barcoded 5' primer plus a J-beta primer mix. TCRdb reprocessed the 5' RACE reads via MiXCR and lists one record per CDR3 protein. Among hundreds of thousands of distinct CDR3 sequences listed, 48% were seen once. General study results and limits: What prevented conclusive comparison of naive and antigen-experienced cells was that PBMCs were unsorted.

V shed 4 bases and J shed 1 base, with 10 bases lying between them. The CDR3 has 14 residues. Germline CDR1 and CDR2: LGHDT and YNNKEL (reference sequence). This TCR was recovered from a man younger than 45 in good health. Sequenced: blood. The gene calls are TRBV3-1 and TRBJ1-1; D not resolved. This CDR3 reads CASSRELANTEAFF. CDR3 nucleotide sequence: TGTGCCAGCAGCCGAGAATTGGCGAACACTGAAGCTTTCTTT.